Listed below are T cell receptor beta chains from one sample, sequenced in a study of shared clonotypes between healthy human individuals. Generated by immunoSEQ multiplex PCR, the TCRdb table keeps only in-frame clones and is missing some. The sample has about 2.4 million clones, around 94% seen once; the top ten hold 0.13% to 0.15%. Input material: naive CD4+ T cells sorted from blood. These receptors were obtained from a man between 18 and 35 years old in good health. CDR3s include the opening cysteine and the closing phenylalanine or tryptophan. The order of the fields is CDR3 DNA, CDR3 protein, V gene, D gene, J gene, clone size. The D gene is left open where the match is weak. Not every row has a clone size; where given, it reads once, few, many or a size class.

CDR3 DNA: TGTGCCAGCAGTAGGGAAACCGGGACAGCGTACGAGCAGTACTTC; CDR3 protein: CASSRETGTAYEQYF; V gene: TRBV28; D gene: TRBD1; J gene: TRBJ2-7; clone size: NA
CDR3 DNA: TGTGCCAGCAGTGAAGGGGGGGGCGCTTACTATGGCTACACCTTC; CDR3 protein: CASSEGGGAYYGYTF; V gene: TRBV2; D gene: NA; J gene: TRBJ1-2; clone size: NA
CDR3 DNA: TGTGCCAGCAGTCGAGTGGGGTCAGATACGCAGTATTTT; CDR3 protein: CASSRVGSDTQYF; V gene: TRBV2; D gene: NA; J gene: TRBJ2-3; clone size: NA
CDR3 DNA: TGTGCCAGCAGCGGGGACTCCCACGAGCAGTACTTC; CDR3 protein: CASSGDSHEQYF; V gene: TRBV5-4; D gene: NA; J gene: TRBJ2-7; clone size: NA
CDR3 DNA: TGTGCCAGCGGCACTTACGAGCAGTACTTC; CDR3 protein: CASGTYEQYF; V gene: TRBV7-9; D gene: NA; J gene: TRBJ2-7; clone size: NA
CDR3 DNA: TGTGCCTGGAGTGGGGACGGACTTATGTACGAGCAGTACTTC; CDR3 protein: CAWSGDGLMYEQYF; V gene: TRBV30; D gene: NA; J gene: TRBJ2-7; clone size: NA
CDR3 DNA: TGTGCCAGCGGACCCGTTAAGGAGACCCAGTACTTC; CDR3 protein: CASGPVKETQYF; V gene: TRBV6-5; D gene: NA; J gene: TRBJ2-5; clone size: NA
CDR3 DNA: TGTGCCAGCGGCAGAGGTTCTGACACCGGGGAGCTGTTTTTT; CDR3 protein: CASGRGSDTGELFF; V gene: TRBV6-6; D gene: NA; J gene: TRBJ2-2; clone size: NA
CDR3 DNA: TGTGCCAGCAGCTTGGCCCCAGCGGGAGGTTACGAGCAGTACTTC; CDR3 protein: CASSLAPAGGYEQYF; V gene: TRBV5-4; D gene: TRBD2; J gene: TRBJ2-7; clone size: NA
CDR3 DNA: TGCGCCAGCAGCTTGGAAGTAGGGGCCTACGAGCAGTACTTC; CDR3 protein: CASSLEVGAYEQYF; V gene: TRBV5-1; D gene: NA; J gene: TRBJ2-7; clone size: NA
CDR3 DNA: TGTGCCAGCAGCTTATGGGCCCCTCGGGGCGGCGAGCAGTACTTC; CDR3 protein: CASSLWAPRGGEQYF; V gene: TRBV11-2; D gene: NA; J gene: TRBJ2-7; clone size: NA
CDR3 DNA: TGTGCCATCAGTGAGTCAGGACCGAGTCAGACCTTC; CDR3 protein: CAISESGPSQTF; V gene: TRBV10-3; D gene: NA; J gene: TRBJ1-2; clone size: NA
CDR3 DNA: TGTGCCAGCAGCGCTGGGCGTGAGATTCCCACAGATACGCAGTATTTT; CDR3 protein: CASSAGREIPTDTQYF; V gene: TRBV11-2; D gene: NA; J gene: TRBJ2-3; clone size: once
CDR3 DNA: TGTGCCAGCAGCCTGGGACTAGCGGGACCCTACGAGCAGTACTTC; CDR3 protein: CASSLGLAGPYEQYF; V gene: TRBV7-9; D gene: TRBD2; J gene: TRBJ2-7; clone size: once